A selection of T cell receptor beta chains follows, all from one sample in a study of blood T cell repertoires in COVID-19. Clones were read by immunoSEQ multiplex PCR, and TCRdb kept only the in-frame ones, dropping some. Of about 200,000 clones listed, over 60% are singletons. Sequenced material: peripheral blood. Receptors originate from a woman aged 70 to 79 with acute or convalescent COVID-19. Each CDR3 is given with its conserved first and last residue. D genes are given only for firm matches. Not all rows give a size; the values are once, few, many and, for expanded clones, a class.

CDR3 protein: CASSLRQGKNTGELFF
CDR3 DNA: TGTGCCAGCAGCTTACGGCAGGGGAAGAACACCGGGGAGCTGTTTTTT
J gene: TRBJ2-2
V gene: TRBV7-2
clone size: few
D gene: -
CDR3 length: 16

CDR3 protein: CASSLRVSYEQYF
CDR3 DNA: TGTGCCAGCAGTTTAAGAGTTTCCTACGAGCAGTACTTC
J gene: TRBJ2-7
V gene: TRBV27
clone size: -
D gene: -
CDR3 length: 13

CDR3 protein: CASSQRDTQDEQFF
CDR3 DNA: TGCGCCAGCAGCCAACGGGATACTCAGGATGAGCAGTTCTTC
J gene: TRBJ2-1
V gene: TRBV4-1
clone size: -
D gene: -
CDR3 length: 14

CDR3 protein: CASSLGREGYNEQFF
CDR3 DNA: TGTGCCAGCAGCTTAGGGCGGGAAGGGTACAATGAGCAGTTCTTC
J gene: TRBJ2-1
V gene: TRBV7-3
clone size: -
D gene: -
CDR3 length: 15

CDR3 protein: CASSYSWRVQEKLFF
CDR3 DNA: TGTGCCAGCAGTTACTCGTGGAGGGTGCAGGAAAAACTGTTTTTT
J gene: TRBJ1-4
V gene: TRBV6-5
clone size: -
D gene: -
CDR3 length: 15

CDR3 protein: CATSRDFRVDYGYTF
CDR3 DNA: TGTGCCACCAGCAGAGATTTCAGGGTTGACTATGGCTACACCTTC
J gene: TRBJ1-2
V gene: TRBV15
clone size: -
D gene: -
CDR3 length: 15

CDR3 protein: CASSTRHDPSGANVLTF
CDR3 DNA: TGCGCCAGCAGCACTCGACACGACCCTTCTGGGGCCAACGTCCTGACTTTC
J gene: TRBJ2-6
V gene: TRBV5-1
clone size: -
D gene: -
CDR3 length: 17

CDR3 protein: CSALTSGYNEQFF
CDR3 DNA: TGCAGCGCCCTGACTAGCGGATACAATGAGCAGTTCTTC
J gene: TRBJ2-1
V gene: TRBV29-1
clone size: -
D gene: TRBD2
CDR3 length: 13

CDR3 protein: CASSQLRERGTEAFF
CDR3 DNA: TGTGCCAGCAGCCAGTTACGGGAACGGGGAACTGAAGCTTTCTTT
J gene: TRBJ1-1
V gene: TRBV3-1/TRBV3-2
clone size: -
D gene: -
CDR3 length: 15

CDR3 protein: CASSRTGGETQYF
CDR3 DNA: TGTGCCAGCAGCCGGACAGGGGGAGAGACCCAGTACTTC
J gene: TRBJ2-5
V gene: TRBV12-3/TRBV12-4
clone size: -
D gene: TRBD1
CDR3 length: 13

CDR3 protein: CASSLVGRVNTGELFF
CDR3 DNA: TGTGCCAGCAGTTTAGTGGGGAGAGTGAACACCGGGGAGCTGTTTTTT
J gene: TRBJ2-2
V gene: TRBV27
clone size: -
D gene: -
CDR3 length: 16

CDR3 protein: CASRVGVGYTF
CDR3 DNA: TGTGCCAGCAGAGTAGGGGTCGGCTACACCTTC
J gene: TRBJ1-2
V gene: TRBV2
clone size: -
D gene: -
CDR3 length: 11

CDR3 protein: CASRKQGDYEQYF
CDR3 DNA: TGTGCCAGCAGAAAACAGGGGGACTACGAGCAGTACTTC
J gene: TRBJ2-7
V gene: TRBV28
clone size: once
D gene: TRBD1
CDR3 length: 13

CDR3 protein: CASTGDRGLPYEQYF
CDR3 DNA: TGTGCCAGCACCGGGGACAGGGGGCTGCCTTACGAGCAGTACTTC
J gene: TRBJ2-7
V gene: TRBV6-5
clone size: few
D gene: TRBD1
CDR3 length: 15

CDR3 protein: CASSLADSGAGNTIYF
CDR3 DNA: TGTGCCAGCAGCTTAGCGGACTCGGGGGCTGGAAACACCATATATTTT
J gene: TRBJ1-3
V gene: TRBV7-8
clone size: -
D gene: -
CDR3 length: 16

CDR3 protein: CAWSVTGLVHNSPLHF
CDR3 DNA: TGTGCCTGGAGTGTGACAGGATTAGTACATAATTCACCCCTCCACTTT
J gene: TRBJ1-6
V gene: TRBV30
clone size: -
D gene: -
CDR3 length: 16

CDR3 protein: CASSTSERVTDTQYF
CDR3 DNA: -
J gene: TRBJ2-3
V gene: TRBV28
clone size: -
D gene: -
CDR3 length: 15

CDR3 protein: CASSLEEGPGVTQYF
CDR3 DNA: TGTGCCAGCAGCTTAGAGGAGGGCCCGGGGGTTACGCAGTATTTT
J gene: TRBJ2-3
V gene: TRBV7-2
clone size: -
D gene: -
CDR3 length: 15

CDR3 protein: CASSWATRSSYEQYF
CDR3 DNA: TGTGCCAGCAGCTGGGCCACCCGTTCCTCCTACGAGCAGTACTTC
J gene: TRBJ2-7
V gene: TRBV7-8
clone size: -
D gene: -
CDR3 length: 15

CDR3 protein: CASSLEDSGTDTQYF
CDR3 DNA: TGTGCCAGCAGCTTAGAAGATAGCGGAACAGATACGCAGTATTTT
J gene: TRBJ2-3
V gene: TRBV7-2
clone size: -
D gene: -
CDR3 length: 15

CDR3 protein: CASSMGRPGDQPQHF
CDR3 DNA: TGTGCCAGTAGTATGGGCAGGCCAGGGGATCAGCCCCAGCATTTT
J gene: TRBJ1-5
V gene: TRBV19
clone size: -
D gene: -
CDR3 length: 15

CDR3 protein: CASSPGTGGRDQPQHF
CDR3 DNA: TGCGCCAGCAGCCCCGGGACAGGAGGTAGGGATCAGCCCCAGCATTTT
J gene: TRBJ1-5
V gene: TRBV4-1
clone size: -
D gene: TRBD1
CDR3 length: 16

CDR3 protein: CASSQPGTGEETQYF
CDR3 DNA: TGTGCCAGCAGCCAACCCGGGACAGGGGAAGAGACCCAGTACTTC
J gene: TRBJ2-5
V gene: TRBV5-4
clone size: -
D gene: TRBD1
CDR3 length: 15

CDR3 protein: CASSSGTGGTRNEQYF
CDR3 DNA: TGTGCCAGCAGCTCCGGGACAGGAGGAACTCGTAACGAGCAGTACTTC
J gene: TRBJ2-7
V gene: TRBV5-4
clone size: -
D gene: TRBD1
CDR3 length: 16

CDR3 protein: CASKGGRQETQYF
CDR3 DNA: TGTGCCAGCAAAGGGGGCAGACAAGAGACCCAGTACTTC
J gene: TRBJ2-5
V gene: TRBV2
clone size: -
D gene: TRBD1
CDR3 length: 13

CDR3 protein: CASSQGINYGYTF
CDR3 DNA: TGTGCCAGCAGCCAAGGTATTAACTATGGCTACACCTTC
J gene: TRBJ1-2
V gene: TRBV14
clone size: -
D gene: -
CDR3 length: 13

CDR3 protein: CASSPGQHFGYTF
CDR3 DNA: TGTGCCAGCAGCCCGGGACAGCATTTTGGCTACACCTTC
J gene: TRBJ1-2
V gene: TRBV7-9
clone size: many
D gene: TRBD1
CDR3 length: 13

CDR3 protein: CASSLTGGRGNTEAFF
CDR3 DNA: TGCGCCAGCAGCCTGACTGGGGGCAGAGGGAACACTGAAGCTTTCTTT
J gene: TRBJ1-1
V gene: TRBV5-1
clone size: -
D gene: -
CDR3 length: 16

CDR3 protein: CASSLGPGLAGGEQYF
CDR3 DNA: TGTGCCAGCAGCTTGGGCCCAGGACTAGCGGGAGGCGAGCAGTACTTC
J gene: TRBJ2-7
V gene: TRBV5-4
clone size: -
D gene: TRBD2
CDR3 length: 16

CDR3 protein: CASSLGEKEYEQYF
CDR3 DNA: TGCGCCAGCAGCTTGGGGGAGAAGGAGTACGAGCAGTACTTC
J gene: TRBJ2-7
V gene: TRBV5-1
clone size: -
D gene: -
CDR3 length: 14

CDR3 protein: CASSRDGNTIYF
CDR3 DNA: TGTGCCAGCAGTCGCGATGGAAACACCATATATTTT
J gene: TRBJ1-3
V gene: TRBV5-4
clone size: -
D gene: -
CDR3 length: 12